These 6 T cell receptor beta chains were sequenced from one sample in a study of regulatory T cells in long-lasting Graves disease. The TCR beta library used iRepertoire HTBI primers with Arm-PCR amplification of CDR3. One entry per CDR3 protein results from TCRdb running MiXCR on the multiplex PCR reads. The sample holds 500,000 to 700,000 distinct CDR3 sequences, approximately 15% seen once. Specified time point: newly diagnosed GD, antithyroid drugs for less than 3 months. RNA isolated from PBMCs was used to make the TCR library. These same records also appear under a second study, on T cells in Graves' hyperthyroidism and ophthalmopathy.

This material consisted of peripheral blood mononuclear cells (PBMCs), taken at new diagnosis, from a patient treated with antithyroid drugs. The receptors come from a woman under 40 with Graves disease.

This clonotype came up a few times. CDR3 DNA sequence: TGTGCCAGCAGCTTAAACAGGGATGATGGCTACACCTTC. Its protein product is CASSLNRDDGYTF. The V and J genes are TRBV7-3 and TRBJ1-2, with D maybe TRBD1 (6 bases). V lost 1 base and J 6 bases, leaving 9 bases between the germline ends. Germline V gene sequence: CDR1 SGHTA, CDR2 FQGTGA. CDR3 length: 13 residues.

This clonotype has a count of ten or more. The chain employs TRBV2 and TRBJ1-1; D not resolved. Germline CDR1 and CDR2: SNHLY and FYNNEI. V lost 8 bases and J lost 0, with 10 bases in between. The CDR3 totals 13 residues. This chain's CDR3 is CASVRRMNTEAFF. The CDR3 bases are TGTGCCAGCGTCAGGCGGATGAACACTGAAGCTTTCTTT.

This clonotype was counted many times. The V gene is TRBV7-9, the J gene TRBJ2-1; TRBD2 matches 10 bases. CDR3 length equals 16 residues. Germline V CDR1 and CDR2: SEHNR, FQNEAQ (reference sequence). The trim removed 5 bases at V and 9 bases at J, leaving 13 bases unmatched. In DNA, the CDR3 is TGTGCCAGCAGCCCCAGGGGGCTAGCGGGGGACCTTGAGCAGTTCTTC. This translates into CASSPRGLAGDLEQFF.

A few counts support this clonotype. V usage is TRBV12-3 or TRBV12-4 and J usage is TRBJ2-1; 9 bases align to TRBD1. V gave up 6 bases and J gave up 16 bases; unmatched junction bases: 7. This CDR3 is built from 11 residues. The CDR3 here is CASRRRDREFF. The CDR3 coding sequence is TGTGCCAGCAGACGCCGGGACAGGGAATTCTTC.

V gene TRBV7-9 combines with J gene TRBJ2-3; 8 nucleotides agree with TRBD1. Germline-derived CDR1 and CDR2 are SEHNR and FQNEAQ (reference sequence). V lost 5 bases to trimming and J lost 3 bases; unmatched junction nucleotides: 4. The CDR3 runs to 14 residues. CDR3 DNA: TGTGCCAGCAGCCAAGGGACAGGAACAGATACGCAGTATTTT. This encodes CASSQGTGTDTQYF.

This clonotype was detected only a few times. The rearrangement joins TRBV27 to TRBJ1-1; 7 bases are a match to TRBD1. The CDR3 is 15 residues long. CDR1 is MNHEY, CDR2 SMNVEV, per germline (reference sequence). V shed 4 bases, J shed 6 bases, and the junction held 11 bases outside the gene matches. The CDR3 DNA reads TGTGCCAGCAGTTCCGTAGGGGGCAGGGCCTCTGAAGCTTTCTTT. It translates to CASSSVGGRASEAFF.